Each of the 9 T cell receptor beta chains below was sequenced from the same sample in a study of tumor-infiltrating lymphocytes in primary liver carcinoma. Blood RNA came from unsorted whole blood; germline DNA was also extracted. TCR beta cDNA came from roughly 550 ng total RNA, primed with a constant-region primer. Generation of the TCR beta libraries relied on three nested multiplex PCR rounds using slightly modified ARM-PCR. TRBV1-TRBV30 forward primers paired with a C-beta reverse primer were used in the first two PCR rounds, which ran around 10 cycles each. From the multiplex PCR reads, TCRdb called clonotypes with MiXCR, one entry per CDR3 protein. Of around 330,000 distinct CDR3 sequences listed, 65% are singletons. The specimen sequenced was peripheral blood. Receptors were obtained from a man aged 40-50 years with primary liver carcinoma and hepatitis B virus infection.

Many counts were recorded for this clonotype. The CDR3: CASSLVLSTETQYF. CDR3 in DNA: TGTGCCAGCAGCTTAGTTCTGAGCACAGAGACCCAGTACTTC. V and J are TRBV11-2 and TRBJ2-5; no definite D call. Germline CDR1 is SGHAT and CDR2 is FQNNGV. Trimming cost V 1 base and J 4 bases, with 10 bases left between them. The CDR3 covers 14 residues.

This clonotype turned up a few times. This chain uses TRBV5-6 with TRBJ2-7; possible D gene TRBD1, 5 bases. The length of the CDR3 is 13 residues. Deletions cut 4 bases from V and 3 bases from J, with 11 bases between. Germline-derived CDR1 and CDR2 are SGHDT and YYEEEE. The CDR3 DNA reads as TGTGCCAGCAGCCGCAGGGATATCTACGAGCAGTACTTC. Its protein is CASSRRDIYEQYF.

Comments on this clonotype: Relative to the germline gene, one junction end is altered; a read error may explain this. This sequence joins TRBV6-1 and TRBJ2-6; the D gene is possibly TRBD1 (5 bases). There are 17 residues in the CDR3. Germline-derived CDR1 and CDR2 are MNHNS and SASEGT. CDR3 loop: CASSGGPKSSGANVQTF. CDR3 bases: TGTGCCAGTAGTGGCGGACCCAAGAGCTCTGGGGCCAACGTCCAGACTTTC.

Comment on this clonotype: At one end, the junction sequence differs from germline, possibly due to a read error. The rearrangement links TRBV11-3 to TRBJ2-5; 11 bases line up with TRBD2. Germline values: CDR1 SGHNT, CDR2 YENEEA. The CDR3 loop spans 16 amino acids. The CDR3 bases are TGTGCCAGTAGCTTAGAGTGGACTAGCGGGCAAGAGACCCAGTACTTC. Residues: CASSLEWTSGQETQYF. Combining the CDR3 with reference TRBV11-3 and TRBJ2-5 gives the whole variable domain EAGVVQSPRYKIIEKKQPVAFWCNPISGHNTLYWYLQNLGQGPELLIRYENEEAVDDSQLPKDRFSAERLKGVDSTLKIQPAELGDSAVYLCASSLEWTSGQETQYFGPGTRLLVL.

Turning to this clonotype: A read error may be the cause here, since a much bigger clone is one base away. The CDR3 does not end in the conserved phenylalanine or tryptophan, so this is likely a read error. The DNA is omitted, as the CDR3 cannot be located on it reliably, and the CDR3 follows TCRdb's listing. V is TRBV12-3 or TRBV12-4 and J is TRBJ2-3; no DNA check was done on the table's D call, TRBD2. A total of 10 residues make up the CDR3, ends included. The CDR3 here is CARTSGLAGE.

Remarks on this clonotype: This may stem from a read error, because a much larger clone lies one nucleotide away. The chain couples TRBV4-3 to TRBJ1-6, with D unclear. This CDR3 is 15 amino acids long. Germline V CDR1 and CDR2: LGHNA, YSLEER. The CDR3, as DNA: TGCGCCAGCAGCCAAGGGGTGTTCGCCAGCTCACGCCTCCACTTT. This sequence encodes CASSQGVFASSRLHF.

This CDR3 reads CASSQGRAIYF. CDR3 bases: TGTGCCAGCAGTCAGGGACGGGCCATATATTTT. The chain couples TRBV5-6 to TRBJ1-3; TRBD1 might be the D (5 bases). CDR3 length: 11 amino acids. CDR1 and CDR2 from the germline V gene are SGHDT and YYEEEE. V lost 5 bases and J lost 11, with 11 bases in between.

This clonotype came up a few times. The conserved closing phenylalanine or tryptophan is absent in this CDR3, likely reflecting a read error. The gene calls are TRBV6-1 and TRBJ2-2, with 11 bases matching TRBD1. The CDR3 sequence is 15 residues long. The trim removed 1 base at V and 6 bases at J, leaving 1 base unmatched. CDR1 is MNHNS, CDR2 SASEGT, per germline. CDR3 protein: CASSEGDRGSGELFL. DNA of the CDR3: TGTGCCAGCAGTGAAGGGGACAGGGGGTCCGGGGAGCTGTTTTTA.

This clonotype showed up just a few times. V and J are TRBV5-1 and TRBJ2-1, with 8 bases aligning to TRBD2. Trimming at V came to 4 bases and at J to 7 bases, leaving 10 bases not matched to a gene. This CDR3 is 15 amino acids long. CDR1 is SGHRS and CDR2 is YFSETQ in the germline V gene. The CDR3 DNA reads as TGCGCCAGCAGCCCGAAGGTGGCTAGCGGGAATGAGCAGTTCTTC. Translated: CASSPKVASGNEQFF. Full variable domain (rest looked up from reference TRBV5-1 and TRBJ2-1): KAGVTQTPRYLIKTRGQQVTLSCSPISGHRSVSWYQQTPGQGLQFLFEYFSETQRNKGNFPGRFSGRQFSNSRSEMNVSTLELGDSALYLCASSPKVASGNEQFFGPGTRLTVL.